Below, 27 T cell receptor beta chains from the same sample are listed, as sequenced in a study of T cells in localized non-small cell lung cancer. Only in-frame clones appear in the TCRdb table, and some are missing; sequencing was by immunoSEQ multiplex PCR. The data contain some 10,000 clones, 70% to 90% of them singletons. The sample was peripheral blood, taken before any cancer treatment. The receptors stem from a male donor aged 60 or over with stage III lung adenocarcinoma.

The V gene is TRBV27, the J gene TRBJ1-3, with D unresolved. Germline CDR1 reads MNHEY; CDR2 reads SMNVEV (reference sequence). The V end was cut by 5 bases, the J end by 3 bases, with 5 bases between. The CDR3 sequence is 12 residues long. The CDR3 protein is CASSPDGNTIYF. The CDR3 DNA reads TGTGCCAGCAGTCCGGATGGAAACACCATATATTTT.

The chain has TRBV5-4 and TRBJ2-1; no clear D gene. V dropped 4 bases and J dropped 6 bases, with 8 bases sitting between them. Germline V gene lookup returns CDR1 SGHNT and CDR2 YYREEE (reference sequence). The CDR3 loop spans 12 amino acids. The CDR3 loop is CASSRVLNEQFF. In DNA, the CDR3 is TGTGCCAGCAGCCGAGTACTCAATGAGCAGTTCTTC. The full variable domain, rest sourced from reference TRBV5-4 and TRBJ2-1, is ETGVTQSPTHLIKTRGQQVTLRCSSQSGHNTVSWYQQALGQGPQFIFQYYREEENGRGNFPPRFSGLQFPNYSSELNVNALELDDSALYLCASSRVLNEQFFGPGTRLTVL.

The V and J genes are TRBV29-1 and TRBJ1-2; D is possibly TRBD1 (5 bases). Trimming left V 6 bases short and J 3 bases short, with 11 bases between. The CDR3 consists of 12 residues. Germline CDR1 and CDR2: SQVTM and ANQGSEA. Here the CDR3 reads CSVPGTDYGYTF. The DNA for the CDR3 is TGCAGCGTACCAGGGACGGACTATGGCTACACCTTC.

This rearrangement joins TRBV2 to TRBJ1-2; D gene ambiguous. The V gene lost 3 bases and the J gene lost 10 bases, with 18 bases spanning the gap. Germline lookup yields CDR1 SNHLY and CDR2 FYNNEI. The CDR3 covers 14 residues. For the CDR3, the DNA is TGTGCCAGCAGTGATGCGCGTACTCCCCCGCCCTACACCTTC. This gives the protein CASSDARTPPPYTF.

CDR3 residues: CASSPLYRALLSYEQYF. The DNA for the CDR3 is TGTGCCAGCAGCCCCCTTTACAGGGCCCTCTTATCCTACGAGCAGTACTTC. The genes are TRBV11-2 and TRBJ2-7; TRBD1 is a possible D gene (6 bases). Germline assignment: CDR1 SGHAT and CDR2 FQNNGV. V was trimmed by 5 bases and J by 1 base, leaving 21 bases between them. The CDR3 has 17 residues.

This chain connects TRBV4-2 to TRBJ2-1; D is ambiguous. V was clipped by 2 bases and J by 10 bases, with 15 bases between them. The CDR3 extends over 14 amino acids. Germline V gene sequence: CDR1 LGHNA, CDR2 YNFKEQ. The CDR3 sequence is CASSQIGDTGEQFF. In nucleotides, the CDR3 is TGTGCCAGCAGCCAAATAGGAGACACCGGCGAGCAGTTCTTC.

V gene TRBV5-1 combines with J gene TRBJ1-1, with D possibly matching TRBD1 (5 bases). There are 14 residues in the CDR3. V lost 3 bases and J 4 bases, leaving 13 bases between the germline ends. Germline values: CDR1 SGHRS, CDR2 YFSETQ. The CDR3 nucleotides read TGCGCCAGCAGCTCCAGTTGGGGGAGCACTGAAGCTTTCTTT. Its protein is CASSSSWGSTEAFF.

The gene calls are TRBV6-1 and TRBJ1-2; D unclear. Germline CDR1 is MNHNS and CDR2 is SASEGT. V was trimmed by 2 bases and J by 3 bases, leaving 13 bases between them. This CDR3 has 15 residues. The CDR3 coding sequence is TGTGCCAGCAGTGAAAGAAGGCGGAGTCACTATGGCTACACCTTC. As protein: CASSERRRSHYGYTF.

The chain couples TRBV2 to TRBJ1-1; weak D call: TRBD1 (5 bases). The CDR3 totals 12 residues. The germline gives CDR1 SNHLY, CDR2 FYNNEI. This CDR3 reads CAGREMNTEAFF. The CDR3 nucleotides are TGTGCAGGCAGGGAAATGAACACTGAAGCTTTCTTT.

The CDR3: CASSTRTGGHEQYF. The CDR3 DNA is TGTGCCAGCTCAACCCGGACAGGGGGCCACGAGCAGTACTTC. V gene TRBV18 combines with J gene TRBJ2-7, with 11 nucleotides matching TRBD1. The CDR3 runs to 14 residues. Germline V gives CDR1 KGHSH, CDR2 LQKENI. V was clipped by 5 bases and J by 5 bases; unmatched bases: 5.

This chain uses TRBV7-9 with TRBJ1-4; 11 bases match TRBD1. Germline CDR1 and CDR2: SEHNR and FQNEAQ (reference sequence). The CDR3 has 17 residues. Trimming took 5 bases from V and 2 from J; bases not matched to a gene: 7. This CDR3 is CASSDEGQGATNEKLFF. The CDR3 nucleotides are TGTGCCAGCAGCGACGAAGGACAGGGGGCCACTAATGAAAAACTGTTTTTT.

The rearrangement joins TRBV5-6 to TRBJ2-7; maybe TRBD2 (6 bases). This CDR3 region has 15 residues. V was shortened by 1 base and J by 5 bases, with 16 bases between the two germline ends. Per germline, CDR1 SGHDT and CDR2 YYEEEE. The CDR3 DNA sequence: TGTGCCAGCAGCTTGCGGGGAGGCACGGGCAACGAGCAGTACTTC. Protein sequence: CASSLRGGTGNEQYF.

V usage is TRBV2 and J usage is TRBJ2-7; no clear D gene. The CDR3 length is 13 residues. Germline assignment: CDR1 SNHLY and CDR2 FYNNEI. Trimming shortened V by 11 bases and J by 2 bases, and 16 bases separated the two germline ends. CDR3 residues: CALIRYGAYEQYF. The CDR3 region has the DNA TGTGCCCTGATCCGTTATGGGGCCTACGAGCAGTACTTC.

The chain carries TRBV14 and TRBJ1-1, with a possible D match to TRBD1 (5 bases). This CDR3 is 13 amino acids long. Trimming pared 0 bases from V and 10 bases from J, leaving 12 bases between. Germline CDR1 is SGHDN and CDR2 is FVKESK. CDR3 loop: CASSQEGDWGAFF. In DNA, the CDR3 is TGTGCCAGCAGCCAAGAGGGGGATTGGGGAGCTTTCTTT.

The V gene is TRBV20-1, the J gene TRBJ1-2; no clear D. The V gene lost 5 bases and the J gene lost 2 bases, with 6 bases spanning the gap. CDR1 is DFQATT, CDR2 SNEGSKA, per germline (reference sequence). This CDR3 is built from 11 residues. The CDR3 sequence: CSALNNYGYTF. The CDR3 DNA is TGCAGTGCTCTGAACAACTATGGCTACACCTTC.

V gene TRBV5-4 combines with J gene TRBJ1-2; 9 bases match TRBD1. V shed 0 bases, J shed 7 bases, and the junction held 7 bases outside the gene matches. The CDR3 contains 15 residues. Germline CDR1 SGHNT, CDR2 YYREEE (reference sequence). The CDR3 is CASSLARGTGTGYTF. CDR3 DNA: TGTGCCAGCAGCTTGGCTCGAGGGACAGGGACTGGCTACACCTTC.

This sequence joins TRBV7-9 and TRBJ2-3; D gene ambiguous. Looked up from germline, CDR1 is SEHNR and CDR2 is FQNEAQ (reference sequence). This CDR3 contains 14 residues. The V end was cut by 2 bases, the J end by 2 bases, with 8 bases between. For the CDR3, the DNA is TGTGCCAGCAGCTTATCCACTCCCACAGATACGCAGTATTTT. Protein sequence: CASSLSTPTDTQYF.

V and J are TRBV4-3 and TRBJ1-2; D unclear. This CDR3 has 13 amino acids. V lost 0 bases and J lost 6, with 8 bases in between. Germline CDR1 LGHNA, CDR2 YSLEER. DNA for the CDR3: TGCGCCAGCAGCCAAGAGTTGCTAAATGGCTACACCTTC. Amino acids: CASSQELLNGYTF.

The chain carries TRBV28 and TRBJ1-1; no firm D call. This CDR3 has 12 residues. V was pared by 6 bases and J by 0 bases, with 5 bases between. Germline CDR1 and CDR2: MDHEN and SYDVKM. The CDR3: CASRRMNTEAFF. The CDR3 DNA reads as TGTGCCAGCAGACGGATGAACACTGAAGCTTTCTTT.

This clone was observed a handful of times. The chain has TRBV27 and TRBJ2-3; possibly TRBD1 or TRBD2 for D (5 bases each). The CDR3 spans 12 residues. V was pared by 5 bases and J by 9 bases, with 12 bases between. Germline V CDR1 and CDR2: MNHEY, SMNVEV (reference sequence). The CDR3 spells CASSGDPWTQYF. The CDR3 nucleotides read TGTGCCAGCAGTGGGGACCCATGGACGCAGTATTTT.

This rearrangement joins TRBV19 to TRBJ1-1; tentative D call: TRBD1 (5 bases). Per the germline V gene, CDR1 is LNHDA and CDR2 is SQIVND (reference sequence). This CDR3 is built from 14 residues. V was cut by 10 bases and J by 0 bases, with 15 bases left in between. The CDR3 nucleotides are TGTGCCACCCCCGGGGCGGTAATGAACACTGAAGCTTTCTTT. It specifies CATPGAVMNTEAFF.

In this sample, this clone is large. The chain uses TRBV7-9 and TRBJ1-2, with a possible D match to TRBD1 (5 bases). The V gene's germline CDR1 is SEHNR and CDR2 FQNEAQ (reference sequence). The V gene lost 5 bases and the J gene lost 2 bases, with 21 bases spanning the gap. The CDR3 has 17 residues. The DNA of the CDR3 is TGTGCCAGCAGCGCCGGTATTTCTTCCGACAGCAACTATGGCTACACCTTC. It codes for CASSAGISSDSNYGYTF.

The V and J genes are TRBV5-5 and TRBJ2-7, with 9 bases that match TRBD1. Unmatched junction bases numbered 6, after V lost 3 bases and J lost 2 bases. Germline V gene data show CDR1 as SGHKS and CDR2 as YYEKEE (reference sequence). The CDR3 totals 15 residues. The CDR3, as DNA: TGTGCCAGCAGCTACCGGACAGGGGATGCCTACGAGCAGTACTTC. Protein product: CASSYRTGDAYEQYF.

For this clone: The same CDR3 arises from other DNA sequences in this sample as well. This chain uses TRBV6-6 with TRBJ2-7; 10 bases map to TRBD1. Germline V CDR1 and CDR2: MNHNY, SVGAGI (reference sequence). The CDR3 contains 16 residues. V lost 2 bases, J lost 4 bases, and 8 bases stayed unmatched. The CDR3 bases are TGTGCCAGCAGTTACGGGGACAGGGGCCTTGCTTACGAGCAGTACTTC. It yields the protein CASSYGDRGLAYEQYF.

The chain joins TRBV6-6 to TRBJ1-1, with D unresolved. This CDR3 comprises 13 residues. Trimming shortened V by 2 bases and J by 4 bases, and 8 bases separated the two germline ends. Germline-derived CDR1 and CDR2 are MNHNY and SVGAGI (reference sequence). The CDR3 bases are TGTGCCAGCAGTTACGATGGAGTCACTGAAGCTTTCTTT. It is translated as CASSYDGVTEAFF.

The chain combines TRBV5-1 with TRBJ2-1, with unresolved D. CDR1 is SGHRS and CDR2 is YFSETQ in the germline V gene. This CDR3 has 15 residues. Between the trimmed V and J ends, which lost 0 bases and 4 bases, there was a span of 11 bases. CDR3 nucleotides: TGCGCCAGCAGCTTGGTTCCAGGTGTTTACAATGAGCAGTTCTTC. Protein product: CASSLVPGVYNEQFF.

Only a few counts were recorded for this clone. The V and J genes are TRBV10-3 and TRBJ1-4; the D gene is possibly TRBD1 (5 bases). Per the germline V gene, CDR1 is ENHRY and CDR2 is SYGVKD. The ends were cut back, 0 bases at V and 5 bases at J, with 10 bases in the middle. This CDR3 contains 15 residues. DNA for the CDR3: TGTGCCATCAGTGAGTCCGGGACCTCCAATGAAAAACTGTTTTTT. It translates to CAISESGTSNEKLFF.